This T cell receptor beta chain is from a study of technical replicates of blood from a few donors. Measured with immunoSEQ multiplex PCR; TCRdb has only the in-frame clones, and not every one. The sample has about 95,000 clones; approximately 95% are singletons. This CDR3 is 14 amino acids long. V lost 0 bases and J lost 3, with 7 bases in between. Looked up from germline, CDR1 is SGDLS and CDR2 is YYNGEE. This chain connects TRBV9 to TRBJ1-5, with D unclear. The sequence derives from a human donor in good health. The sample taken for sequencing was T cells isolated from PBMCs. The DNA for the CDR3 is TGTGCCAGCAGCGTAGGCAACTCCAATCAGCCCCAGCATTTT. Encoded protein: CASSVGNSNQPQHF.